The subject of this entry is one T cell receptor beta chain. This sample is drawn from a study of patients and donors after allogeneic stem cell transplantation. TCRdb re-called the RT-PCR reads with MiXCR, one entry per CDR3 protein. The data show about a million distinct CDR3 sequences, roughly 18% seen once. Germline V gives CDR1 DFQATT, CDR2 SNEGSKA (reference sequence). Trimming removed 0 bases from V and 4 bases from J, with 9 bases in between. CDR3 length equals 13 residues. The chain couples TRBV20-1 to TRBJ1-2; D unresolved. The TCR originated in a human donor who was either an allogeneic HSCT recipient or a stem cell or donor lymphocyte infusion donor (not recorded which). It is not recorded whose cells these are; they may come from a transplant donor. The sample consisted of blood, either unsorted or a sorted T cell fraction (not recorded which). The CDR3 DNA reads TGCAGTGCTAGAGATCTGGCGACCTATGGCTACACCTTC. This encodes CSARDLATYGYTF.